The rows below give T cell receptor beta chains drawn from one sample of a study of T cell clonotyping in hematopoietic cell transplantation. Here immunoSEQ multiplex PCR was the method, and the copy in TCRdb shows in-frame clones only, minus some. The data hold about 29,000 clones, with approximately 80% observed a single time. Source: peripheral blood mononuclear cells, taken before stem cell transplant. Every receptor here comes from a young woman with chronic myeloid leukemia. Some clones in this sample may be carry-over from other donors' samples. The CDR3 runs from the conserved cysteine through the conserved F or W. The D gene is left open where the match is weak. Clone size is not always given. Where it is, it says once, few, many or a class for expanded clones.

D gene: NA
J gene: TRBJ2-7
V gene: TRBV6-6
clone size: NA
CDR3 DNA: TGTGCCAGCAGTTACAGGACAGCCGCGGCAAACGAGCAGTACTTC
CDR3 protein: CASSYRTAAANEQYF

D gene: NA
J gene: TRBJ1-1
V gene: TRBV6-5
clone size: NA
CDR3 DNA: TGTGCCAGCAATCCGACAGTCAGGAACACTGAAGCTTTCTTT
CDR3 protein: CASNPTVRNTEAFF

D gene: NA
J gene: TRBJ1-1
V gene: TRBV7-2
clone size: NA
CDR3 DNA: TGTGCCAGCACCCTAATAACCCCCGGGGGTAGCACTGAAGCTTTCTTT
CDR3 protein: CASTLITPGGSTEAFF

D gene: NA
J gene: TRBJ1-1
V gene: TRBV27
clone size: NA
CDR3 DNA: TGTGCCAGCAGCCTCCCACCCCCGAACACTGAAGCTTTCTTT
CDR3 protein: CASSLPPPNTEAFF

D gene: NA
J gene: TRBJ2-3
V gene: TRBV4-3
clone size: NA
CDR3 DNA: TGCGCCAGCAGCCAAGAGGCGGGCTACGTTACCACAGATACGCAGTATTTT
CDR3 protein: CASSQEAGYVTTDTQYF

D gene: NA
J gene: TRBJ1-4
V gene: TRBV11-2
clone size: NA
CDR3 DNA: TGTGCCAGCAGCTTAGGTACAGGGTATGAAAAACTGTTTTTT
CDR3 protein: CASSLGTGYEKLFF

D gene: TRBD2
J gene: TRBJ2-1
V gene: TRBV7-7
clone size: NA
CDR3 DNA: TGTGCTAGCAGCTTAGGTGCGGGGGGGCGATCCTACAATGAGCAGTTCTTC
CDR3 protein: CASSLGAGGRSYNEQFF

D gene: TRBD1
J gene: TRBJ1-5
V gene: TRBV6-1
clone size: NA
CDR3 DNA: TGTGCCAGCAGAAGAGACAGGGACGCGAATCAGCCCCAGCATTTT
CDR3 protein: CASRRDRDANQPQHF

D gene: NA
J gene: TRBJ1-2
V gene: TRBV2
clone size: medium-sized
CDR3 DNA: TGTGCCAGCAGTGTAGGGGTAGACTACGATAGCTACACCTTC
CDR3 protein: CASSVGVDYDSYTF

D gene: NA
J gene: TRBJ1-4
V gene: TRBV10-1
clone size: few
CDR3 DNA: TGCGCCAGCAGTGATCGGGGTAGGTCAACTAATGAAAAACTGTTTTTT
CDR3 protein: CASSDRGRSTNEKLFF

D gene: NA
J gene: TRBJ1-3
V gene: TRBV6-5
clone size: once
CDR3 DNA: TGTGCCAGCAGTTATCGACAGGACCTAAGTGGAAACACCATATATTTT
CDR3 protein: CASSYRQDLSGNTIYF

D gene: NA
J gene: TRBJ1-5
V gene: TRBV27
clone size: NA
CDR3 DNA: TGTGCCAGCAGTTTATCCAGGGGCGTCTGGCCCCAGCATTTT
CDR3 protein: CASSLSRGVWPQHF

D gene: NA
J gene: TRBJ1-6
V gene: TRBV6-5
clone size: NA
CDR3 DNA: TGTGCCAGCAGTTACTCCGGGCCCAATTCACCCCTCCACTTT
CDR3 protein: CASSYSGPNSPLHF

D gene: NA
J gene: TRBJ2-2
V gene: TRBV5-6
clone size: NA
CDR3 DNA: TGTGCCAGCAGCGTGGTTAACACCGGGGAGCTGTTTTTT
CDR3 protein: CASSVVNTGELFF

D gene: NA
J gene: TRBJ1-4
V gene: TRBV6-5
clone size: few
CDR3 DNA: TGTGCCAGCAGTTCCAGAAACCAACTGTTTTTT
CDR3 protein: CASSSRNQLFF

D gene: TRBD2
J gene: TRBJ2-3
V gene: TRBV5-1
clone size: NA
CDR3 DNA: TGCGCCAGCAGCGCGGGACTAGCGGGGGATACGCAGTATTTT
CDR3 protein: CASSAGLAGDTQYF

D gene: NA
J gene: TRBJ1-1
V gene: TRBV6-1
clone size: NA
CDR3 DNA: TGTGCCAGCACCCCGGGACCGAGTTATCGTGCTTTCTTT
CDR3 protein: CASTPGPSYRAFF

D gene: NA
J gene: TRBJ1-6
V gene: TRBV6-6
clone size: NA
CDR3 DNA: TGTGCCAGCAGGGTATCGGAGAGAGGGAATTCACCCCTCCACTTT
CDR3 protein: CASRVSERGNSPLHF

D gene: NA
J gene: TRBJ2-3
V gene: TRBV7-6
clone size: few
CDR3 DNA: TGTGCCAGCAGCTTAGTATCAGGGGTAGATACGCAGTATTTT
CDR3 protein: CASSLVSGVDTQYF

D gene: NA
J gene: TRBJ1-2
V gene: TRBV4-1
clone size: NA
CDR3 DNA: TGCGCCAGCAGCCAAGAGGGCAGGGCGTTTCATCCTGGCTACACCTTC
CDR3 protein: CASSQEGRAFHPGYTF

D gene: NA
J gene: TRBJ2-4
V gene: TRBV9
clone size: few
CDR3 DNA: TGTGCCAGCAGCGTAGATATTTTCAAAAACATTCAGTACTTC
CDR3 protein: CASSVDIFKNIQYF

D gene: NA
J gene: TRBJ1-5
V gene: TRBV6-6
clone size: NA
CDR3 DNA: TGTGCCAGCATGAGCCAGGGAATGAGTCAGCCCCAGCATTTT
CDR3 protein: CASMSQGMSQPQHF

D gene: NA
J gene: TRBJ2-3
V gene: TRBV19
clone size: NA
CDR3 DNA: TGTGCCAGTAGTCCGGGGGGCGCTAGCACAGATACGCAGTATTTT
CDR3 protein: CASSPGGASTDTQYF

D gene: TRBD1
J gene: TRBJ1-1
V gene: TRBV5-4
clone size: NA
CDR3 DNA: TGTGCCAGCAGCTTGGGACAGGGGGTAACTGAAGCTTTCTTT
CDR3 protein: CASSLGQGVTEAFF